Below, one T cell receptor (beta chain) is given with its context. The antigen remains undetermined. Time point described: patch test 2, 6 weeks after DPC sensitization. The sample's treatment: therapeutic diphenylcyclopropenone sensitization with weekly scalp DPC. Those who donated were patients with alopecia, 18 to 70 years of age, and suitable for DPC. TCRdb called the RACE reads again in MiXCR, with one record for every CDR3 protein. The data show fewer than 95,000 distinct CDR3 sequences, more than 9.5% seen once. The V gene's germline CDR1 is ENHRY and CDR2 SYGVKD. V was clipped by 6 bases and J by 7 bases, with 12 bases between them. The CDR3 sequence is 12 residues long. The sample belongs to a study of human T cells and chemical hapten exposure. Study at large: The sensitizing agent was 2% DPC, placed on about 2 cm by about 2 cm of upper inner arm skin. Weekly administration of diphenylcyclopropenone to the scalp of patients continued throughout the approximately 23-week study. Study-level results: TCRs whose frequency exceeded 1 in 1000 remained the same following DPC sensitization.

The TCR comes from a man in his forties with alopecia areata. Some clones in this sample may be carry-over from other donors' samples. The V call is TRBV10-3, the J call TRBJ2-5; possibly TRBD1 for D (5 bases). The material sequenced was whole blood, taken in connection with sensitization to the hapten diphenylcyclopropenone (DPC). In nucleotides, the CDR3 is TGTGCCATCAGGGGGCGGTCCGGGACCCAGTACTTC. This encodes CAIRGRSGTQYF.